These 8 T cell receptor beta chains came from one sample sequenced in a study of cytomegalovirus exposure and HLA in healthy donors (dated by TCRdb to 2015 to 2018). Receptor libraries were prepared by the immunoSEQ multiplex PCR assay. For the multiplex PCR, a mixture combining 60 forward primers for TCR Vbeta segments and 13 reverse primers for TCR Jbeta segments was used. TCRdb mirrors the immuneACCESS table, restricted to in-frame sequences. Some clones are absent from its copies; in checked studies, under half trace to an unresolved V gene, and the reason for the others is unknown. This sample is represented by roughly 50,000 clones; roughly 85% of them were singletons. Under 3.5% of the sample comes from the top ten. Sequencing used PBMCs. These receptors originate from a woman aged 18-30 years in good health and CMV-seronegative.

The chain couples TRBV28 to TRBJ1-5; the D is unclear. The V end was cut by 5 bases, the J end by 6 bases, with 5 bases between. Germline loops: CDR1 MDHEN, CDR2 SYDVKM. CDR3 length equals 11 residues. CDR3 loop: CASSRGQPQHF. The CDR3, as DNA: TGTGCCAGCAGTCGGGGTCAGCCCCAGCATTTT.

This clone was detected once. The chain links TRBV6-4 to TRBJ2-3, with D perhaps matching TRBD2 (5 bases). The CDR3 covers 13 residues. From germline, CDR1 is MRHNA and CDR2 SNTAGT. V lost 6 bases to trimming and J lost 6 bases, with 13 bases between them. In nucleotides, the CDR3 is TGTGCCAGCAGCGCCGCGGGCTTGGATACGCAGTATTTT. Translating gives CASSAAGLDTQYF.

V usage is TRBV11-2 and J usage is TRBJ2-7, with 16 bases fitting TRBD2. This CDR3 is 16 amino acids long. CDR1 SGHAT and CDR2 FQNNGV come from the germline V gene. V trimming: 4 bases; J trimming: 3 bases; junction bases outside the gene matches: 3. CDR3 sequence reads: CASSWGTSGRGYEQYF. CDR3 coding DNA: TGTGCCAGCAGCTGGGGGACTAGCGGGAGGGGCTACGAGCAGTACTTC.

The gene calls are TRBV19 and TRBJ1-5; D possibly corresponds to TRBD1 (5 bases). The length of the CDR3 is 14 residues. The V gene lost 3 bases and the J gene lost 6 bases, with 12 bases spanning the gap. Germline loops: CDR1 LNHDA, CDR2 SQIVND (reference sequence). Here the CDR3 reads CASSIDSESQPQHF. In DNA form, the CDR3 reads TGTGCCAGTAGTATCGACAGCGAGAGTCAGCCCCAGCATTTT.

V gene TRBV6-1 combines with J gene TRBJ2-7, with D possibly TRBD2 on 5 matching bases. V dropped 0 bases and J dropped 2 bases, with 8 bases sitting between them. CDR1 and CDR2 (germline): MNHNS, SASEGT. This CDR3 contains 14 residues. This CDR3 reads CASSEAELAYEQYF. Here the CDR3 DNA reads TGTGCCAGCAGTGAAGCGGAACTAGCCTACGAGCAGTACTTC.

The CDR3 DNA follows: TGTGCCTGGGACGTAGCCTCTGGAAACACCATATATTTT. Residues: CAWDVASGNTIYF. V gene TRBV30 combines with J gene TRBJ1-3; D is unclear. V gave up 5 bases and J gave up 0 bases, with 8 bases separating them. The V gene's germline CDR1 is GTSNPN and CDR2 SVGIG (reference sequence). This CDR3 is built from 13 residues.

This clone was seen once. The V and J genes are TRBV5-4 and TRBJ2-3; TRBD2 might be the D (5 bases). The germline CDR1 and CDR2 sequences are SGHNT and YYREEE (reference sequence). V shed 2 bases and J shed 8 bases, with 9 bases lying between them. The CDR3 totals 12 residues. The DNA for the CDR3 is TGTGCCAGCAGCTTAATGGGGAGTACGCAGTATTTT. Protein product: CASSLMGSTQYF.

This clone was counted once. The rearrangement links TRBV14 to TRBJ2-1; TRBD1 is a possible D gene (6 bases). The germline V gene has CDR1 SGHDN and CDR2 FVKESK. With 1 base removed from V and 1 base from J, the gap between germline ends came to 14 bases. The CDR3 is made up of 17 amino acids. This chain's CDR3 is CASSQARSRGSYNEQFF. CDR3 DNA sequence: TGTGCCAGCAGCCAAGCGCGGTCCAGGGGTTCCTACAATGAGCAGTTCTTC.